This T cell receptor beta chain emerged from a study of shared clonotypes between healthy human individuals. Study results and limitations: Generation of non-shared clonotypes was less probable than generation of clonotypes shared by all four donors.

The naive CD8 fraction comprised CD45RO-negative cells positively selected for CCR7 and excluded terminally differentiated effector memory CD45RA+ cells. As concerns this clone: What it recognizes is unknown.

V dropped 7 bases and J dropped 6; count of bases not matched to a gene: 9. Germline assignment: CDR1 WSHSY and CDR2 SAAADI. This CDR3 is built from 14 residues. Produced via immunoSEQ multiplex PCR; TCRdb's table is partial and in-frame only. The sample consists of a few hundred thousand clones, nearly 97% of them appearing once. Sample: naive CD8+ T cells sorted from blood. The rearrangement links TRBV10-2 to TRBJ2-7, with 10 bases lining up with TRBD1. This TCR derives from a woman between 25 and 40 years old in good health. The CDR3 spells CASTMTGGASEQYF. CDR3 DNA sequence: TGCGCCAGCACCATGACAGGGGGCGCGTCCGAGCAGTACTTC.